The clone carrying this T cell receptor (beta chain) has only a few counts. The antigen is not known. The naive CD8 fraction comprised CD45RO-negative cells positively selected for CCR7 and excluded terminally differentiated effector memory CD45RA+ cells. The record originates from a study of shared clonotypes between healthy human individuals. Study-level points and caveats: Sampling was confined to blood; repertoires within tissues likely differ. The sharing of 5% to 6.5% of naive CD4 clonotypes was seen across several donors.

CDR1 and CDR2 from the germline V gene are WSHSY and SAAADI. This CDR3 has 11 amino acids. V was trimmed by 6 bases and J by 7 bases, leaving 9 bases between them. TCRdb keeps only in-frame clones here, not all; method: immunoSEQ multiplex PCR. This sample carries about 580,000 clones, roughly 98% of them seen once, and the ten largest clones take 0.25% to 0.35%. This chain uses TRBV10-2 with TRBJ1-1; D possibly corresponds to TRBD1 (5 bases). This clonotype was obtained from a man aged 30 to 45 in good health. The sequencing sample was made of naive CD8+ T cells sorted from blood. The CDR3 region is CASRQGVEAFF. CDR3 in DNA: TGCGCCAGCAGGCAGGGTGTTGAAGCTTTCTTT.